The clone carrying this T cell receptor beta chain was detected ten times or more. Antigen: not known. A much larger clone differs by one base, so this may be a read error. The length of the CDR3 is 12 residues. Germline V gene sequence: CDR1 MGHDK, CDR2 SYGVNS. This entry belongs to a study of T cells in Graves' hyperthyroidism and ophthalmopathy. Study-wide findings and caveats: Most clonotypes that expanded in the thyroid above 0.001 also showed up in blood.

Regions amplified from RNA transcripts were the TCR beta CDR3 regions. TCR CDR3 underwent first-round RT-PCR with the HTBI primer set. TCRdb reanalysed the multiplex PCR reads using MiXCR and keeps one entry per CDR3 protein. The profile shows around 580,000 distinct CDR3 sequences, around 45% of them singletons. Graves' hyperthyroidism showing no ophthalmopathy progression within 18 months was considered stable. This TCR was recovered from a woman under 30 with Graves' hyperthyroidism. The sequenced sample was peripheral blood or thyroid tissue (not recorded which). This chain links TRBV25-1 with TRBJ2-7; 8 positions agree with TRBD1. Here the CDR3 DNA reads TGTGCCAGCAGACGCGGACAGGGCGCGATCCCCTTC. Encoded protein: CASRRGQGAIPF.